This record looks at one T cell receptor (beta chain) sequence and its context. The antigen remains undetermined. This entry belongs to a study of CD8 T cells in ankylosing spondylitis. CDR3 length equals 13 residues. V was pared by 8 bases and J by 0 bases, with 8 bases between. Per germline, CDR1 MNHNY and CDR2 SVGAGI (reference sequence). MiXCR, run by TCRdb on the 5' RACE reads, gives a single entry per CDR3 protein. The table lists fewer than 250,000 distinct CDR3 sequences, more than 25% of them singletons. Whole-study findings and limits: Disease-linked clones had a CD8+ phenotype and relatively low frequency in peripheral blood. Characteristic, it appeared, of ankylosing spondylitis blood was a TCR beta motif of fewer than 10 highly homologous variants.

This rearrangement joins TRBV6-6 to TRBJ1-3; D gene unclear. This TCR derives from a male donor with ankylosing spondylitis or in good health (not recorded which). The sample was blood, either unsorted or a sorted T cell fraction (not recorded which). The CDR3 region is CASGKNSGNTIYF. CDR3 bases: TGTGCCAGCGGAAAAAACTCTGGAAACACCATATATTTT.